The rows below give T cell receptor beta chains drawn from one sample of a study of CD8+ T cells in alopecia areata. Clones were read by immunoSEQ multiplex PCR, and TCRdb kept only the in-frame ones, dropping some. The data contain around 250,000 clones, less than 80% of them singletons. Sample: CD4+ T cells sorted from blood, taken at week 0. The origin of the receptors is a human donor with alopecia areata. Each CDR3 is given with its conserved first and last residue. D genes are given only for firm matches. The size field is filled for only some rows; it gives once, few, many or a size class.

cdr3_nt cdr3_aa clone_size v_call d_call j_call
TGTGCCAGCAGCGTAGGACCCGAAAGCTCTGGAAACACCATATATTTT CASSVGPESSGNTIYF . TRBV9 . TRBJ1-3
TGTGCCATTGGGACTAGCGGGCCCTCCTACGAGCAGTACTTC CAIGTSGPSYEQYF once TRBV10-3 TRBD2 TRBJ2-7
TGTGCCAGCAGTAACCGACATTATGATCAGCCCCAGCATTTT CASSNRHYDQPQHF . TRBV2 . TRBJ1-5
TGCAGCGGGACGACGGGTGGCTATGGCTACACCTTC CSGTTGGYGYTF once TRBV29-1 . TRBJ1-2
TGTGCCAGCAGCCAGGATTGGACAGTACAGTACTTC CASSQDWTVQYF many TRBV7-9 . TRBJ2-4
TGTGCCAGCAGCACCCGGACTAGCGGGGGGATCGAGCAGTACTTC CASSTRTSGGIEQYF . TRBV7-2 TRBD2 TRBJ2-7
TGCAGCGTTACCGGGACGGTTAGCCTTAGCACAGATACGCAGTATTTT CSVTGTVSLSTDTQYF . TRBV29-1 . TRBJ2-3
TGTGCCAGCAGCTCGAGAGAGACCCAGTACTTC CASSSRETQYF . TRBV5-4 . TRBJ2-5
TGCAGCGTTGGAGAGGCGGGGGATGGCTACACCTTC CSVGEAGDGYTF . TRBV29-1 . TRBJ1-2
TGTGCCTGGAGTGCAGGGGCAGAGACCCAGTACTTC CAWSAGAETQYF . TRBV30 . TRBJ2-5
TGCGCCAGCAGCTTGGCAGACAATGAGCAGTTCTTC CASSLADNEQFF . TRBV5-1 . TRBJ2-1
TGCAGCGCCTCGGGAGGGGGGGGCGGTACGACTGAAGCTTTCTTT CSASGGGGGTTEAFF few TRBV29-1 . TRBJ1-1
TGCAGCGTTGAAGGTATTGGGACGGATTCCTACGAGCAGTACTTC CSVEGIGTDSYEQYF . TRBV29-1 . TRBJ2-7
TGTGCCAGCAGCCTCTCGGGGGTCTCCTACGAGCAGTACTTC CASSLSGVSYEQYF . TRBV13 . TRBJ2-7
TGTGCCAGCAGTGAAATTGGACGGACTCGGCCCCAGCATTTT CASSEIGRTRPQHF . TRBV2 . TRBJ1-5
TGTGCCAGCAGTGAGGGGGTCAGGGAAACCTACGAGCAGTACTTC CASSEGVRETYEQYF . TRBV25-1 . TRBJ2-7
TGCGCCAGCAGCTTGTCCGGGACAGGGGAAGAGACCCAGTACTTC CASSLSGTGEETQYF . TRBV5-1 TRBD1 TRBJ2-5
TGTGCCAGCGGGATGGCGGGGAACCAAGAGACCCAGTACTTC CASGMAGNQETQYF . TRBV9 . TRBJ2-5
TGTGCCAGCAGCTTAGCGCTACAGGGCCGGCGTGGGACCCAGTACTTC CASSLALQGRRGTQYF once TRBV7-2 . TRBJ2-5
TGCAGCGCCGAGGGTTACTCGAGCACAGATACGCAGTATTTT CSAEGYSSTDTQYF few TRBV29-1 . TRBJ2-3
TGTGCCAGCAGTGTACAGGGGACCTCCTACGAGCAGTACTTC CASSVQGTSYEQYF . TRBV2 TRBD1 TRBJ2-7
TGTGCTAGTGGTTCGTCTGGGGAGACCCAGTACTTC CASGSSGETQYF few TRBV12-5 . TRBJ2-5
TGTGCCAGCAGTCGGGCTTTGGGGGTTGATGGCTACACCTTC CASSRALGVDGYTF few TRBV2 . TRBJ1-2
TGTGCCAGCAGCCAAGACCCGGGACAGGGCAACATTCAGTACTTC CASSQDPGQGNIQYF few TRBV5-4 TRBD1 TRBJ2-4
TGTGCCAGCAGACCCCACGCGGGACCCAAAAACAATGAGCAGTTCTTC CASRPHAGPKNNEQFF . TRBV27 . TRBJ2-1
TGCGCCAGCAGCCAAGACGTGGGGGCGACGCAGTATTTT CASSQDVGATQYF . TRBV4-1 . TRBJ2-3
TGCGCCAGCAGCCAAGGAGGGGGTGGAGAGACCCAGTACTTC CASSQGGGGETQYF . TRBV4-3 . TRBJ2-5
TGTGCCAGCAGCGGCCGGGCCAGTAGGGTGGAAAAACTGTTTTTT CASSGRASRVEKLFF . TRBV7-2 . TRBJ1-4
TGTGCCTGGAGTGTACAGGAGGGTCAGCCCCAGCATTTT CAWSVQEGQPQHF . TRBV30 . TRBJ1-5